This TCR beta chain was recorded in a study of cytomegalovirus exposure and HLA in healthy donors. Whole-study results and caveats: A further, later analysis showed that HLA-associated TCR beta chains (compared with equally common others) were more clonally expanded.

This CDR3 comprises 14 residues. Trimming cost V 4 bases and J 3 bases; bases outside gene matches: 7. CDR1 is SGDLS, CDR2 YYNGEE, per germline. 13 Jbeta primers and 60 Vbeta primers were used for the PCR. Assay: immunoSEQ multiplex PCR; the TCRdb copy retains only in-frame clones and omits some. In the table there are roughly 180,000 clones, roughly 83% of which are singletons. Notes on this clone: What it recognizes is unknown.

Sequencing was carried out using PBMCs. The clonotype originates from a boy aged 2 to 9 in good health and CMV-seronegative. The chain recombines TRBV9 with TRBJ2-7; TRBD1 agrees at 7 bases. The CDR3 protein is CASSPRTGVYEQYF. The DNA for the CDR3 is TGTGCCAGCAGCCCTCGGACAGGCGTCTACGAGCAGTACTTC.